Following are 20 T cell receptor beta chains from one sample sequenced in a study of shared clonotypes between healthy human individuals (dated by TCRdb to between 2020 and 2021). The library was prepared using the immunoSEQ multiplex PCR assay. TCRdb took this table from immuneACCESS and kept in-frame rearrangements with V and J called. Such tables lack part of the clones; where checked against another copy, unresolved V genes explain under half of the gap, and the rest is unexplained. The sample profile shows about 680,000 clones; about 90% of them were found once. Of the sample, approximately 22% falls within the top ten clones. For the CD8 naive samples, CD45RO-negative cells were positively selected for CCR7, yielding a CD45RA+CCR7+ population from which TemRA cells were excluded. Sequencing was done on a sample of naive CD8+ T cells sorted from blood. The cell subset or site label on this specimen signifies: CD45RA+CCR7+. The source is a man in his thirties or forties in good health.

The rearrangement uses TRBV14 and TRBJ2-7, with D perhaps TRBD2 (5 bases). The germline V and J ends were trimmed by 4 bases and 1 base, with 5 bases remaining between them. Per the germline V gene, CDR1 is SGHDN and CDR2 is FVKESK. There are 12 residues in the CDR3. The DNA of the CDR3 is TGTGCCAGCAGCCGGGAGTCCTACGAGCAGTACTTC. It yields the protein CASSRESYEQYF.

The V call is TRBV29-1, the J call TRBJ2-7; 7 positions match TRBD2. V lost 4 bases, J lost 3 bases, and 3 bases stayed unmatched. The CDR3 contains 12 residues. Germline V CDR1 and CDR2: SQVTM, ANQGSEA. The CDR3 protein is CSVAGGFYEQYF. The DNA for the CDR3 is TGCAGCGTTGCGGGGGGTTTCTACGAGCAGTACTTC.

The chain has TRBV6-1 and TRBJ2-7, with D unresolved. Trimming left V 6 bases short and J 2 bases short, with 11 bases between. The CDR3 consists of 13 residues. Germline lookup yields CDR1 MNHNS and CDR2 SASEGT. CDR3 in amino acids: CASSESPPYEQYF. CDR3 nucleotides: TGTGCCAGCAGCGAAAGCCCCCCCTACGAGCAGTACTTC.

This chain connects TRBV11-2 to TRBJ2-3; weak D call: TRBD2 (5 bases). This CDR3 has 15 residues. V lost 3 bases to trimming and J lost 2 bases, with 12 bases between them. Germline assignment: CDR1 SGHAT and CDR2 FQNNGV. CDR3 nucleotides: TGTGCCAGCAGCTTCGGGGTGAGATTCACAGATACGCAGTATTTT. It is translated as CASSFGVRFTDTQYF.

J is TRBJ2-5 and V is TRBV27; no clear D. Per the germline V gene, CDR1 is MNHEY and CDR2 is SMNVEV (reference sequence). V lost 6 bases to trimming and J lost 7 bases, with 12 bases between them. The CDR3 covers 12 residues. The CDR3 DNA is TGTGCCAGCAGCCGACCACTGGGGACCCAGTACTTC. This translates into CASSRPLGTQYF.

This chain joins TRBV6-6 and TRBJ2-1, with D possibly being TRBD2 (5 bases). The CDR3 loop spans 16 amino acids. The germline V gene has CDR1 MNHNY and CDR2 SVGAGI (reference sequence). V was shortened by 0 bases and J by 0 bases, with 9 bases between the two germline ends. CDR3 protein: CASSYSRDSSYNEQFF. The CDR3, as DNA: TGTGCCAGCAGTTACTCACGGGATAGCTCCTACAATGAGCAGTTCTTC.

This clone appeared once. The chain employs TRBV6-6 and TRBJ2-5, with 8 bases matching TRBD2. The CDR3 totals 16 residues. Germline-derived CDR1 and CDR2 are MNHNY and SVGAGI (reference sequence). V was pared by 6 bases and J by 7 bases, with 16 bases of the junction left unmatched. Here the CDR3 reads CASSPRTSTHLGTQYF. CDR3 coding DNA: TGTGCCAGCAGCCCTCGGACTAGCACGCATCTGGGGACCCAGTACTTC.

The rearrangement uses TRBV4-1 and TRBJ1-5; D gene uncertain. Germline CDR1 reads MGHRA; CDR2 reads YSYEKL. This CDR3 contains 13 residues. Trimming left V 0 bases short and J 7 bases short, with 7 bases between. CDR3 coding DNA: TGCGCCAGCAGCCAAGATCCCGGGCAGCCCCAGCATTTT. Translating it yields CASSQDPGQPQHF.

This clone was detected a few times. The chain links TRBV14 to TRBJ2-5, with 7 bases matching TRBD1. Germline values: CDR1 SGHDN, CDR2 FVKESK. The CDR3 runs 16 residues. V lost 1 base, J lost 4 bases, and 9 bases stayed unmatched. The CDR3: CASSQGVGGLSETQYF. DNA of the CDR3: TGTGCCAGCAGCCAAGGGGTAGGGGGCTTGTCAGAGACCCAGTACTTC.

V is TRBV29-1 and J is TRBJ2-5; TRBD1 agrees at 7 bases. Germline assignment: CDR1 SQVTM and CDR2 ANQGSEA. The ends lost 3 bases at V and 3 bases at J; junction bases unmatched: 4. CDR3 size: 13 residues. The CDR3 nucleotides are TGCAGCGTTGAGCACAGGGGAAAAGAGACCCAGTACTTC. This sequence encodes CSVEHRGKETQYF.

This chain links TRBV29-1 with TRBJ2-3; 10 bases fit TRBD2. Germline CDR1 is SQVTM and CDR2 is ANQGSEA. The length of the CDR3 is 14 residues. V shed 7 bases and J 4 bases; nucleotides not matched to a gene: 8. The CDR3 DNA sequence: TGCAGCGGGAGACTAGCGGGTGCTCCAGATACGCAGTATTTT. It translates to CSGRLAGAPDTQYF.

Worth noting for this clone: One end of the junction fails to match germline, which may point to a read error. The chain combines TRBV28 with TRBJ1-5; D remains ambiguous. Germline values: CDR1 MDHEN, CDR2 SYDVKM. This CDR3 comprises 15 residues. The CDR3 loop is CAGSPHSYSNQPQHF. CDR3 coding DNA: TGTGCCGGCAGTCCACACTCGTATAGCAATCAGCCCCAGCATTTT.

Points on this clone: Other DNA sequences in the same sample also yield this CDR3. This chain joins TRBV27 and TRBJ2-7; TRBD2 aligns across 7 bases. Trimming took 0 bases from V and 2 from J; bases not matched to a gene: 1. The CDR3 runs to 14 residues. Germline CDR1 and CDR2: MNHEY and SMNVEV (reference sequence). In DNA, the CDR3 is TGTGCCAGCAGTTTATCGGGGGGGACCTACGAGCAGTACTTC. This gives the protein CASSLSGGTYEQYF.

This chain uses TRBV7-2 with TRBJ2-1, with D possibly being TRBD2 (5 bases). V lost 5 bases, J lost 6 bases, and 11 bases lay in between. The CDR3 consists of 13 residues. The germline gives CDR1 SGHTA, CDR2 FQGNSA. CDR3 amino acids: CASSPASGNEQFF. For the CDR3, the DNA is TGTGCCAGCAGCCCAGCGAGCGGCAATGAGCAGTTCTTC.

The CDR3: CASSLPYGEKLFF. The CDR3 DNA reads as TGTGCCAGCAGCTTGCCCTACGGGGAAAAACTGTTTTTT. The chain joins TRBV7-9 to TRBJ1-4; D is unclear. The CDR3 runs to 13 residues. CDR1 is SEHNR, CDR2 FQNEAQ, per germline (reference sequence). V lost 3 bases to trimming and J lost 8 bases, with 10 bases between them.

The chain has TRBV9 and TRBJ1-5; perhaps TRBD1 as D (5 bases). V was cut by 3 bases and J by 0 bases, with 10 bases left in between. Looked up from germline, CDR1 is SGDLS and CDR2 is YYNGEE. CDR3 length: 15 residues. The CDR3 sequence: CASSESGISNQPQHF. In DNA, the CDR3 is TGTGCCAGCAGCGAGTCAGGGATTAGCAATCAGCCCCAGCATTTT.

The chain recombines TRBV2 with TRBJ1-5; 11 positions agree with TRBD1. The CDR3 loop spans 18 amino acids. V was pared by 3 bases and J by 3 bases, with 10 bases of the junction left unmatched. Germline V CDR1 and CDR2: SNHLY, FYNNEI. CDR3 coding DNA: TGTGCCAGCAGTGATCCGGGACAGGGGGGAAGGAACAATCAGCCCCAGCATTTT. This translates into CASSDPGQGGRNNQPQHF.

The chain links TRBV29-1 to TRBJ2-7; D might be TRBD2 (6 bases). CDR3 length: 13 residues. V lost 8 bases and J 0 bases, leaving 14 bases between the germline ends. Germline V CDR1 and CDR2: SQVTM, ANQGSEA. In DNA form, the CDR3 reads TGCAGCTTTTCGGGACTCAGCTCCTACGAGCAGTACTTC. This translates into CSFSGLSSYEQYF.

The genes are TRBV6-1 and TRBJ2-2, with 8 bases fitting TRBD2. Germline-derived CDR1 and CDR2 are MNHNS and SASEGT. CDR3 length: 15 residues. V shed 8 bases and J 6 bases; nucleotides not matched to a gene: 11. The CDR3 protein is CASAVSGRPSGELFF. The CDR3 bases are TGTGCCAGCGCTGTCAGCGGGAGACCGTCCGGGGAGCTGTTTTTT.

J is TRBJ2-1 and V is TRBV29-1, with D unresolved. The CDR3 contains 13 residues. V shed 2 bases and J shed 3 bases, with 8 bases lying between them. CDR1 SQVTM and CDR2 ANQGSEA come from the germline V gene. In DNA, the CDR3 is TGCAGCGTTGAACGGCTCGACTACAATGAGCAGTTCTTC. Residues: CSVERLDYNEQFF.